In this sample, the clone carrying this TCR beta chain turned up a few times. Antigen: not known. This record belongs to a study of shared clonotypes between healthy human individuals. Whole-study findings and limits: It was expected that sequencing depth would affect clonotype sharing among donors. For sorted subsets, rarefaction showed incomplete sequencing despite large depth.

This CDR3 is built from 16 residues. Here immunoSEQ multiplex PCR was the method, and the copy in TCRdb shows in-frame clones only, minus some. The table shows roughly 1 million clones, with around 82% occurring only once. The TCR comes from a man aged 18 to 29 in good health. Some clones in this sample may be carry-over from other donors' samples. Sequencing was done on a sample of memory CD4+ T cells from PBMCs. Subset: CD45RA-negative fraction. The genes are TRBV21-1 and TRBJ2-7; the table's D call TRBD1 went unverified against the DNA. TRBV21-1 is classified as a pseudogene. As DNA, the CDR3 is TGTGCCAGCAGCAAAGCAGAGCCGGACATCTCATACGAGCAGTACTTC. Amino acid sequence: CASSKAEPDISYEQYF.